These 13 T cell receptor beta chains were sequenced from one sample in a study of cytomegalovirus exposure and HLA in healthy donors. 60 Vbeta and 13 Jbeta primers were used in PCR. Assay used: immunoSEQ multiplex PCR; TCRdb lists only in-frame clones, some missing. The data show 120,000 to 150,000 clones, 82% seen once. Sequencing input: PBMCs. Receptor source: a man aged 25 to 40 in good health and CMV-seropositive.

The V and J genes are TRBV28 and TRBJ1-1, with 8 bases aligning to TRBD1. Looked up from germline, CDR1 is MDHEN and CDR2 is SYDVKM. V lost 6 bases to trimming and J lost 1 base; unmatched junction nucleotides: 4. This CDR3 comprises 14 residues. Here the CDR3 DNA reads TGTGCCAGCAGCCCCGACAGGGGGAACACTGAAGCTTTCTTT. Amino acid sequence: CASSPDRGNTEAFF.

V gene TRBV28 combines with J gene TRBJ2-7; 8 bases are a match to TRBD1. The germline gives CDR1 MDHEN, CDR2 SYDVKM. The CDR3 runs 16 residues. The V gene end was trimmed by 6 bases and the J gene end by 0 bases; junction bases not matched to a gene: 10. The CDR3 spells CASSSTGQGFSYEQYF. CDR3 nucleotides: TGTGCCAGCAGCTCTACAGGACAGGGTTTCTCCTACGAGCAGTACTTC.

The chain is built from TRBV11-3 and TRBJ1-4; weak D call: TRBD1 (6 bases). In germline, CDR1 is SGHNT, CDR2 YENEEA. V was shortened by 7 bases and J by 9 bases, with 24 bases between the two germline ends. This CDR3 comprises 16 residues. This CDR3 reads CASTPTFGGLSKKLFF. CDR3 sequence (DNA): TGTGCCAGCACCCCGACCTTCGGGGGGCTTTCGAAAAAACTGTTTTTT.

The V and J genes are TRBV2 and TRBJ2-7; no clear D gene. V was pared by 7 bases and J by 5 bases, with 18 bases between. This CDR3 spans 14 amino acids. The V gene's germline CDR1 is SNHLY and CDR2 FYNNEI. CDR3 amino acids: CASNLRPGIDEQYF. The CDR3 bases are TGTGCCAGCAATCTGAGACCGGGTATCGACGAGCAGTACTTC. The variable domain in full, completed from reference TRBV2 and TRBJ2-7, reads EPEVTQTPSHQVTQMGQEVILRCVPISNHLYFYWYRQILGQKVEFLVSFYNNEISEKSEIFDDQFSVERPDGSNFTLKIRSTKLEDSAMYFCASNLRPGIDEQYFGPGTRLTVT.

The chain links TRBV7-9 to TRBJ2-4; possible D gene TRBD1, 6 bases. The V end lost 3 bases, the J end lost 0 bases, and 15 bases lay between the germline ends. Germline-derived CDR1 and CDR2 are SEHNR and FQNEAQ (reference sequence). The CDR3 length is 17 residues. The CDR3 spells CASSLETGTVAKNIQYF. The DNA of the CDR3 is TGTGCCAGCAGCTTGGAGACAGGCACCGTAGCCAAAAACATTCAGTACTTC. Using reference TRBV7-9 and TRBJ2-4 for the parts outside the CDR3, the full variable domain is DTGVSQNPRHKITKRGQNVTFRCDPISEHNRLYWYRQTLGQGPEFLTYFQNEAQLEKSRLLSDRFSAERPKGSFSTLEIQRTEQGDSAMYLCASSLETGTVAKNIQYFGAGTRLSVL.

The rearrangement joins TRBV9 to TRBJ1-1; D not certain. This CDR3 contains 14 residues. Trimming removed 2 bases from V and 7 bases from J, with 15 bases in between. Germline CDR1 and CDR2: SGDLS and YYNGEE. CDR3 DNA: TGTGCCAGCAGCGTTACCTCAGGCACGGTTGAAGCTTTCTTT. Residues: CASSVTSGTVEAFF.

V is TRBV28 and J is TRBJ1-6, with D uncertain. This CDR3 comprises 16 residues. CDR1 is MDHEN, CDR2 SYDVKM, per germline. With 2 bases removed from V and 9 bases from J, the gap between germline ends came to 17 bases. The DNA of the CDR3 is TGTGCCAGCAGTTTAGCGCAGGCCAACATAGGTTCACCCCTCCACTTT. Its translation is CASSLAQANIGSPLHF.

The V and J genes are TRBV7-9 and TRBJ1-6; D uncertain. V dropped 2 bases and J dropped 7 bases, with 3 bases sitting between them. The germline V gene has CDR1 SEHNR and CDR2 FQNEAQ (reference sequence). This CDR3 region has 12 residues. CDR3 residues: CASSLINSPLHF. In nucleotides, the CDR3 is TGTGCCAGCAGCTTAATAAATTCACCCCTCCACTTT.

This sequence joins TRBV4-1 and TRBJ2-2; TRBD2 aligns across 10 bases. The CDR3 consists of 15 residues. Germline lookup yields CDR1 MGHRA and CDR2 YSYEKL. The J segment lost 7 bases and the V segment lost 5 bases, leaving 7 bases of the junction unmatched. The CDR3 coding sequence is TGCGCCAGCAGCGCCCTAGCGGGAGTGCGCGGGGAGCTGTTTTTT. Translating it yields CASSALAGVRGELFF.

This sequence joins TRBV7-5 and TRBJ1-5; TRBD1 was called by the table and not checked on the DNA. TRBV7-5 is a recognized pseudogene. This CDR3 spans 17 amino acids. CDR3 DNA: TGTGTCAGAAGCTTAGCGCTATCTGGGACAGGGAATCAGCCCCAGCATTTT. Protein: CVRSLALSGTGNQPQHF.

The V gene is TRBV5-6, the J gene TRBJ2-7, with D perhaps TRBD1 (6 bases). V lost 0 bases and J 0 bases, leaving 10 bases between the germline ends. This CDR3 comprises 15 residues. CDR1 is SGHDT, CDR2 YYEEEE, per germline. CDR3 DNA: TGTGCCAGCAGCTTGGTAGGACAGTCCTCCTACGAGCAGTACTTC. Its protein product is CASSLVGQSSYEQYF.

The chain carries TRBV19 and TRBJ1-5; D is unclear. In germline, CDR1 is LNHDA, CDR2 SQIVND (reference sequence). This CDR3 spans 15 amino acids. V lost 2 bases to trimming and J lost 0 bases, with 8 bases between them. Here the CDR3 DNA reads TGTGCCAGTAGTATACAGCGGGCTAGCAATCAGCCCCAGCATTTT. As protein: CASSIQRASNQPQHF. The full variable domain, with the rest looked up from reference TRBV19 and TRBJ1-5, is DGGITQSPKYLFRKEGQNVTLSCEQNLNHDAMYWYRQDPGQGLRLIYYSQIVNDFQKGDIAEGYSVSREKKESFPLTVTSAQKNPTAFYLCASSIQRASNQPQHFGDGTRLSIL.

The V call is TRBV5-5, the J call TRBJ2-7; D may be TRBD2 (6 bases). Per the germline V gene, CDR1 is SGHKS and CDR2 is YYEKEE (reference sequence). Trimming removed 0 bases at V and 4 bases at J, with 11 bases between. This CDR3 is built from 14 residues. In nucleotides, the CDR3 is TGTGCCAGCAGCTTGGGGACTACGGGGTACGAGCAGTACTTC. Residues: CASSLGTTGYEQYF. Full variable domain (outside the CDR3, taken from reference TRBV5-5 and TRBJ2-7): DAGVTQSPTHLIKTRGQQVTLRCSPISGHKSVSWYQQVLGQGPQFIFQYYEKEERGRGNFPDRFSARQFPNYSSELNVNALLLGDSALYLCASSLGTTGYEQYFGPGTRLTVT.